This passage covers 14 T cell receptor beta chains from one sample sequenced in a study of shared clonotypes between healthy human individuals. Only in-frame clones appear in the TCRdb table, and some are missing; sequencing was by immunoSEQ multiplex PCR. The sample lists about a million clones, roughly 80% occurring once. The sample comprised memory CD4+ T cells sorted from blood. Subset reported: CD45RA-negative fraction. The receptors were gathered from a young man in good health.

J is TRBJ2-7 and V is TRBV6-6, with D perhaps TRBD1 (5 bases). The CDR3 contains 11 residues. The germline V gene has CDR1 MNHNY and CDR2 SVGAGI (reference sequence). Trimming stripped 8 bases from V and 4 bases from J, with 9 bases between. The CDR3 is CASGAPYEQYF. The CDR3 region has the DNA TGTGCCAGCGGGGCCCCATACGAGCAGTACTTC.

The chain combines TRBV7-9 with TRBJ2-7; unclear D gene. Between the trimmed V and J ends, which lost 0 bases and 6 bases, there was a span of 15 bases. The CDR3 covers 15 residues. Germline CDR1 reads SEHNR; CDR2 reads FQNEAQ (reference sequence). The CDR3 nucleotides read TGTGCCAGCAGCTTAGCGCCAAGCAGCCAGGCCGAGCAGTACTTC. Translating it yields CASSLAPSSQAEQYF.

A note on this clone: Other DNA sequences in this sample translate to the same CDR3. The V call is TRBV5-1, the J call TRBJ1-3; D call uncertain. The CDR3 runs 14 residues. V lost 0 bases, J lost 0 bases, and 4 bases lay in between. CDR1 is SGHRS and CDR2 is YFSETQ in the germline V gene. The CDR3 reads CASSLGDSGNTIYF. In DNA, the CDR3 is TGCGCCAGCAGCTTGGGGGACTCTGGAAACACCATATATTTT.

The rearrangement links TRBV11-2 to TRBJ1-1, with unresolved D. Germline CDR1 SGHAT, CDR2 FQNNGV. This CDR3 spans 13 amino acids. Deletions cut 4 bases from V and 0 bases from J, with 6 bases between. CDR3 in amino acids: CASSSRLNTEAFF. CDR3 DNA sequence: TGTGCCAGCAGCTCTCGGTTGAACACTGAAGCTTTCTTT.

The genes are TRBV2 and TRBJ1-4, with 7 bases matching TRBD1. Trimming removed 4 bases from V and 1 base from J; junction bases left unmatched: 3. Germline V lookup: CDR1 SNHLY, CDR2 FYNNEI. The CDR3 sequence is 15 residues long. The CDR3 coding sequence is TGTGCCAGCAGTGGGTCAGGGGGAACTAATGAAAAACTGTTTTTT. The encoded protein is CASSGSGGTNEKLFF.

The chain joins TRBV7-2 to TRBJ1-2; D not resolved. V was cut by 5 bases and J by 4 bases, with 14 bases left in between. This CDR3 is 14 amino acids long. CDR1 is SGHTA and CDR2 is FQGNSA in the germline V gene. CDR3 DNA: TGTGCCAGCAGCCCGGGGAGTCCCGGCTATGGCTACACCTTC. Translation gives CASSPGSPGYGYTF. The full variable domain, completed using reference TRBV7-2 and TRBJ1-2, is GAGVSQSPSNKVTEKGKDVELRCDPISGHTALYWYRQSLGQGLEFLIYFQGNSAPDKSGLPSDRFSAERTGGSVSTLTIQRTQQEDSAVYLCASSPGSPGYGYTFGSGTRLTVV.

The gene calls are TRBV5-4 and TRBJ1-2, with TRBD1 identical over 9 bases. The junction had 5 bases not matched to a gene; V was cut back by 4 bases and J by 4 bases. The CDR3 loop spans 14 amino acids. Germline V gene sequence: CDR1 SGHNT, CDR2 YYREEE (reference sequence). Written as DNA, the CDR3 is TGTGCCAGCAGCAGTGACAGGGGGGCCTATGGCTACACCTTC. This sequence encodes CASSSDRGAYGYTF.

The chain recombines TRBV5-1 with TRBJ2-2; 9 positions agree with TRBD2. In germline, CDR1 is SGHRS, CDR2 YFSETQ. The V segment lost 0 bases and the J segment 2 bases; nucleotides outside the gene matches: 5. The CDR3 contains 17 residues. In nucleotides, the CDR3 is TGCGCCAGCAGCTTGGCCAATCTAGCGGGAAACACCGGGGAGCTGTTTTTT. It translates to CASSLANLAGNTGELFF.

The chain uses TRBV10-3 and TRBJ2-2; the D is unclear. CDR3 length equals 15 residues. CDR1 ENHRY and CDR2 SYGVKD come from the germline V gene. Deletions cut 3 bases from V and 7 bases from J, with 15 bases between. The CDR3 is CAISDYSPASGELFF. In DNA, the CDR3 is TGTGCCATCAGTGATTATAGTCCGGCGAGCGGGGAGCTGTTTTTT.

The gene calls are TRBV30 and TRBJ2-3; D tentatively reads TRBD1 or TRBD2 (5 bases each). There are 15 residues in the CDR3. Deletions cut 4 bases from V and 4 bases from J, with 18 bases between. The germline V gene has CDR1 GTSNPN and CDR2 SVGIG (reference sequence). The CDR3 DNA is TGTGCCTGGACCAAGGGGCTAGCAATAGCAGATACGCAGTATTTT. Translated: CAWTKGLAIADTQYF.

This chain links TRBV5-1 with TRBJ2-1, with D possibly TRBD2 on 5 matching bases. The CDR3 runs 14 residues. V lost 6 bases, J lost 8 bases, and 18 bases lay in between. CDR1 and CDR2 (germline): SGHRS, YFSETQ. The CDR3 protein is CASNFERAGDEQFF. As DNA, the CDR3 is TGCGCCAGCAATTTCGAACGGGCGGGCGATGAGCAGTTCTTC. Full variable domain (remainder filled in from reference TRBV5-1 and TRBJ2-1): KAGVTQTPRYLIKTRGQQVTLSCSPISGHRSVSWYQQTPGQGLQFLFEYFSETQRNKGNFPGRFSGRQFSNSRSEMNVSTLELGDSALYLCASNFERAGDEQFFGPGTRLTVL.

The chain has TRBV5-5 and TRBJ1-2; the match to TRBD1 covers 8 bases. The V segment lost 0 bases and the J segment 6 bases; nucleotides outside the gene matches: 4. The germline V gene has CDR1 SGHKS and CDR2 YYEKEE (reference sequence). The CDR3 consists of 14 residues. In DNA form, the CDR3 reads TGTGCCAGCAGCTTGGGACAGGGGTGGAATGGCTACACCTTC. Its protein product is CASSLGQGWNGYTF.

This clone appeared once. The gene calls are TRBV6-1 and TRBJ2-2; D unclear. Germline assignment: CDR1 MNHNS and CDR2 SASEGT. Trimming took 4 bases from V and 7 from J, leaving 19 bases between them. The CDR3 totals 16 residues. In DNA, the CDR3 is TGTGCCAGCAGTGCCCCGGCTAGTCCGTCGGGCGGGGAGCTGTTTTTT. Its translation: CASSAPASPSGGELFF.

The CDR3 DNA reads TGTGCCAGCAGCAGGGACAGCGGAAATTCACCCCTCCACTTT. This gives the protein CASSRDSGNSPLHF. The chain is built from TRBV5-4 and TRBJ1-6; 7 positions agree with TRBD1. Germline CDR1 SGHNT, CDR2 YYREEE (reference sequence). The CDR3 is 14 amino acids. J gave up 7 bases and V 4 bases, and 5 bases lay outside the gene matches.